This T cell receptor (beta chain) was recorded in a study of OX40 agonist ivuxolimab in advanced cancers. Study information: A male proportion of approximately 83% was recorded, with mean age about 62 years and range roughly 20 to 85. Anti-PD-1, anti-PD-L1 or anti-CTLA-4 therapy given earlier was allowed, and 40% had some.

Assay: immunoSEQ multiplex PCR; the TCRdb copy retains only in-frame clones and omits some. This table holds tens of thousands of clones, 75% to 90% found once. Prior autoimmune disease or systemic immunosuppression barred patients. V dropped 4 bases and J dropped 0 bases, with 11 bases sitting between them. The V gene's germline CDR1 is GTSNPN and CDR2 SVGIG (reference sequence). This CDR3 has 14 residues. Study observations and caveats: Expanded clones tended on average to be more numerous among CD8+ T cells than CD4+.

About this clone: Its antigen is undetermined.

J is TRBJ2-3 and V is TRBV30, with a possible D match to TRBD2 (6 bases). The receptor was isolated from an adult with an advanced solid tumor such as melanoma, head and neck, liver or kidney cancer. The material sequenced was CD4+ or CD8+ T cells sorted from blood, taken in a trial of the OX40 agonist ivuxolimab. The CDR3 sequence is CAWIQGTSTDTQYF. Written as DNA, the CDR3 is TGTGCCTGGATACAAGGGACTAGCACAGATACGCAGTATTTT.